These T cell receptor beta chains were read from a single sample in a study of blood T cell repertoires in COVID-19. Profiled with immunoSEQ multiplex PCR; TCRdb holds only in-frame clones, not every one. The repertoire has some 120,000 clones, 75% to 85% of them found once; the top ten carry around 10%. The sample was peripheral blood. Source of these receptors: a human donor in a cohort sampled during active COVID-19. The CDR3 runs from the conserved cysteine through the conserved F or W. The D gene is left open where the match is weak. The size entry is marked missing in some rows and otherwise reads once, few, many or a size class.

clone_size cdr3_length d_call j_call v_call cdr3_nt cdr3_aa
NA 15 NA TRBJ2-2 TRBV9 TGTGCCAGCAGCTTGGGGGGAGTGAACACCGGGGAGCTGTTTTTT CASSLGGVNTGELFF
NA 16 TRBD1 TRBJ2-2 TRBV7-9 TGTGCCAGCAGCTCGCTGACAGGGACAAGGACCGGGGAGCTGTTTTTT CASSSLTGTRTGELFF
NA 15 TRBD1 TRBJ1-6 TRBV6-6 TGTGCCAGCAGTCGATCGACAGGGTTCTTTTCACCCCTCCACTTT CASSRSTGFFSPLHF
few 15 NA TRBJ1-2 TRBV7-9 TGTGCCAGCAGCCCACAGGGAGGGGGTAACTATGGCTACACCTTC CASSPQGGGNYGYTF
NA 14 NA TRBJ1-5 TRBV6-5 TGTGCCAGCAATCCGACAGGCAGCAATCAGCCCCAGCATTTT CASNPTGSNQPQHF
NA 16 NA TRBJ2-1 TRBV7-2 TGTGCCAGCAGCTTAGGAGGGGCGGGGCGCTACAATGAGCAGTTCTTC CASSLGGAGRYNEQFF
NA 14 TRBD2 TRBJ2-7 TRBV7-2 TGTGCCAGCAGCCCCAGACTAGCGGGATCACCTCAGAACTTC CASSPRLAGSPQNF
NA 16 TRBD1 TRBJ2-7 TRBV2 TGTGCCAGCAGTGAAGATTGGACAGGGAGCTCCTACGAGCAGTACTTC CASSEDWTGSSYEQYF
NA 15 TRBD1 TRBJ1-2 TRBV6-6 TGTGCCAGCAGGAACGGACAGGGGAGCGACTATGGCTACACCTTC CASRNGQGSDYGYTF
NA 14 TRBD2 TRBJ2-7 TRBV9 TGTGCCAGCAGCAGAGGCGGGGGGCCTTACGAGCAGTACTTC CASSRGGGPYEQYF
NA 15 NA TRBJ2-3 TRBV5-4 TGTGCCAGCAGCTTGTTGGGGGGAAACACAGATACGCAGTATTTT CASSLLGGNTDTQYF
NA 14 NA TRBJ1-2 TRBV25-1 TGTGCCAGCAGTGGCCCATGGGGGGTCTATGGCTACACCTTC CASSGPWGVYGYTF
NA 13 NA TRBJ2-7 TRBV6-2/TRBV6-3 TGTGCCAGCAGTTATGCAGGAAGGTACGAGCAGTACTTC CASSYAGRYEQYF
NA 13 TRBD1 TRBJ1-4 TRBV3-1/TRBV3-2 TGTGCCAGCAGTCAGCAGGGGGCTAGGAAACTGTTTTTT CASSQQGARKLFF
NA 14 NA TRBJ1-2 TRBV9 TGTGCCAGCAGCGTAGAGGAGGGGCCCTATGGCTACACCTTC CASSVEEGPYGYTF
NA 19 TRBD1 TRBJ1-5 TRBV19 TGTGCCAGTAGCCTAGTTCCCGGGACAGGGGGTTATAGCAATCAGCCCCAGCATTTT CASSLVPGTGGYSNQPQHF
NA 15 NA TRBJ1-1 TRBV15 TGTGCCACCAGCAGCAGACAGTTTCTCAACACTGAAGCTTTCTTT CATSSRQFLNTEAFF
NA 17 NA TRBJ1-4 TRBV5-1 TGCGCCAGCAGCTCGACCGGGGTACAGGGTCAGGATGAAAAACTGTTTTTT CASSSTGVQGQDEKLFF
NA 14 NA TRBJ1-2 TRBV7-8 TGTGCCAGCAGCTTAGGGGCACACAACTATGGCTACACCTTC CASSLGAHNYGYTF
few 13 NA TRBJ1-1 TRBV5-4 TGTGCCAGCAGCTTAACAGGGAAGGCTGAAGCTTTCTTT CASSLTGKAEAFF
NA 17 TRBD1 TRBJ1-1 TRBV5-1 TGCGCCAGCAGCCAAGGGGACAGGGGGCTTGTAGGGGCTGAAGCTTTCTTT CASSQGDRGLVGAEAFF
NA 13 NA TRBJ1-1 TRBV30 TGTGCCTGGAGGGCCGACAGAAACACTGAAGCTTTCTTT CAWRADRNTEAFF
NA 16 TRBD1 TRBJ1-6 TRBV4-1 TGCGCCAGCAGCCAAGACTCAGGGGGTCGTAATTCACCCCTCCACTTT CASSQDSGGRNSPLHF
NA 15 NA TRBJ1-4 TRBV6-5 TGTGCCAGCAGGAGCTCCGGAACAGGGTTTGAAAAACTGTTTTTT CASRSSGTGFEKLFF
once 16 TRBD2 TRBJ2-2 TRBV29-1 TGCAGCGTTGTGACTAGCGGGGGGCCGAACACCGGGGAGCTGTTTTTT CSVVTSGGPNTGELFF
NA 15 TRBD2 TRBJ2-3 TRBV11-3 TGTGCCAGCAGCTTAGGAGCGGGGGAGATAGATACGCAGTATTTT CASSLGAGEIDTQYF
NA 15 TRBD2 TRBJ2-1 TRBV5-1 TGCGCCAGCAGCTTTACTAGCGGGGGTTACAATGAGCAGTTCTTC CASSFTSGGYNEQFF
NA 13 NA TRBJ2-3 TRBV4-1 TGCGCCAGCAGCCAAGGGACTCGTAATACGCAGTATTTT CASSQGTRNTQYF
NA 12 NA TRBJ2-5 TRBV12-3/TRBV12-4 TGTGCCAGCAGTTTGTTCGGAGAGACCCAGTACTTC CASSLFGETQYF
NA 16 TRBD1 TRBJ2-1 TRBV6-1 TGTGCCAGCAGTGGGGGGGACAGGGGCCCCCGAGATGAGCAGTTCTTC CASSGGDRGPRDEQFF
NA 15 TRBD1 TRBJ1-6 TRBV6-2/TRBV6-3 TGTGCCAGCAGTTACTCGGGACAGGGAGGCTCACCCCTCCACTTT CASSYSGQGGSPLHF
NA 12 NA TRBJ2-3 TRBV5-1 TGCGCCAGCAGCTTCCAGGGGGATACGCAGTATTTT CASSFQGDTQYF
NA 16 NA TRBJ2-3 TRBV7-6 TGTGCCAGCAGCCAAAATTTCTGGGGGGGCACAGATACGCAGTATTTT CASSQNFWGGTDTQYF
NA 15 TRBD1 TRBJ2-5 TRBV7-2 TGTGCCAGCAGCCCCTCGGGACAGGCACAAGAGACCCAGTACTTC CASSPSGQAQETQYF
NA 18 TRBD2 TRBJ2-3 TRBV5-1 TGCGCCAGCAGCCCCAGGACTAGCGGGGGGGCCGGGACAGATACGCAGTATTTT CASSPRTSGGAGTDTQYF
NA 16 TRBD1 TRBJ2-1 TRBV2 TGTGCCAGCGATTATCATATAGGACAGGGTCCCCATGAGCAGTTCTTC CASDYHIGQGPHEQFF
once 13 TRBD1 TRBJ1-2 TRBV10-2 TGCGCCAGCAGTACCGGACAGGGGACAGGCTACACCTTC CASSTGQGTGYTF
NA 13 NA TRBJ2-5 TRBV11-2 TGTGCCAGCAGCTTAGATCGGGAAGAGACCCAGTACTTC CASSLDREETQYF
few 11 TRBD1 TRBJ1-1 TRBV20-1 TGCAGAGGGACAGCCAACACTGAAGCTTTCTTT CRGTANTEAFF
once 12 NA TRBJ2-7 TRBV3-1/TRBV3-2 TGTGCCAGCAGCCCCGACACCTACGAGCAGTACTTC CASSPDTYEQYF